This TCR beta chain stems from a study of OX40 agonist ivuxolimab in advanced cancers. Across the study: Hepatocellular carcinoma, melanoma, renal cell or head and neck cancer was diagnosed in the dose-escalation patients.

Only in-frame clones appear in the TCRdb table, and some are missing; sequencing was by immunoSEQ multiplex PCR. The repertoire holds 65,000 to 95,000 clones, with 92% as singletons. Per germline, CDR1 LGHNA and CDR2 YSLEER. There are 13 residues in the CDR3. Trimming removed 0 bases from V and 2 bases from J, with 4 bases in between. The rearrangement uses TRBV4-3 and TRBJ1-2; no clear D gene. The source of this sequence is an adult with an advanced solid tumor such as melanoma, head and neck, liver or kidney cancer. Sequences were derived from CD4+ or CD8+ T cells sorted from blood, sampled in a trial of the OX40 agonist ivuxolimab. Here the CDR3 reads CASSQDRNYGYTF. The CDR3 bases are TGCGCCAGCAGCCAAGACAGAAACTATGGCTACACCTTC.